A single sample is the source of the 12 T cell receptor beta chains below, sequenced in a study of control samples from healthy donors and cancer patients. TCRdb's copy holds only in-frame clones and misses some; the assay was immunoSEQ multiplex PCR. The sample lists approximately 63,000 clones, approximately 85% occurring once. The sequenced sample consisted of blood. The receptors shown here come from a man aged 40-49 years in good health.

V and J are TRBV5-1 and TRBJ2-7, with 7 bases lining up with TRBD1. The CDR3 runs 15 residues. The V segment lost 4 bases and the J segment 4 bases; nucleotides outside the gene matches: 11. Per germline, CDR1 SGHRS and CDR2 YFSETQ. In DNA, the CDR3 is TGCGCCAGCAGCACCCGACAGGGTTCAGGGTACGAGCAGTACTTC. It codes for CASSTRQGSGYEQYF.

Comments on this clone: Distinct nucleotide sequences in the sample also encode this CDR3. The V gene is TRBV24-1, the J gene TRBJ1-5; 8 bases map to TRBD1. Germline lookup yields CDR1 KGHDR and CDR2 SFDVKD. The CDR3 covers 16 residues. V dropped 5 bases and J dropped 4; count of bases not matched to a gene: 9. CDR3 sequence reads: CATSGTDRGKNQPQHF. CDR3 nucleotides: TGTGCCACCAGTGGAACAGACAGGGGTAAGAATCAGCCCCAGCATTTT.

The chain carries TRBV30 and TRBJ2-7; the D gene is possibly TRBD1 (6 bases). Germline V lookup: CDR1 GTSNPN, CDR2 SVGIG (reference sequence). Trimming stripped 0 bases from V and 3 bases from J, with 18 bases between. CDR3 size: 16 residues. In nucleotides, the CDR3 is TGTGCCTGGAGTGTAAGGGGGTATTCCCCATACTACGAGCAGTACTTC. Translated: CAWSVRGYSPYYEQYF.

V is TRBV10-3 and J is TRBJ2-1, with 10 bases matching TRBD1. The germline gives CDR1 ENHRY, CDR2 SYGVKD. The trim removed 10 bases at V and 8 bases at J, leaving 11 bases unmatched. The length of the CDR3 is 14 residues. The CDR3 protein is CATISGQGTDEQFF. The CDR3 region has the DNA TGTGCCACCATCTCGGGACAGGGGACCGATGAGCAGTTCTTC.

The rearrangement joins TRBV28 to TRBJ2-1; 7 positions agree with TRBD1. The CDR3 runs 18 residues. Germline CDR1 is MDHEN and CDR2 is SYDVKM. V lost 1 base, J lost 5 bases, and 14 bases stayed unmatched. The CDR3 sequence is CASSLSGFRGTVNNEQFF. The CDR3, as DNA: TGTGCCAGCAGTTTATCAGGTTTTCGAGGGACAGTCAACAATGAGCAGTTCTTC.

The V call is TRBV4-3, the J call TRBJ2-5, with 11 positions matching TRBD1. Germline V gene sequence: CDR1 LGHNA, CDR2 YSLEER. Trimming took 0 bases from V and 1 from J; bases not matched to a gene: 7. This CDR3 contains 18 residues. The DNA of the CDR3 is TGCGCCAGCAGCCAAGATGGGATTGGGACAGGGGGCCAAGAGACCCAGTACTTC. This codes for CASSQDGIGTGGQETQYF.

This clone came up once. V and J are TRBV2 and TRBJ2-1; the D is unclear. The CDR3 spans 12 residues. With 10 bases removed from V and 4 bases from J, the gap between germline ends came to 11 bases. The germline V gene encodes CDR1 SNHLY and CDR2 FYNNEI. In DNA form, the CDR3 reads TGTGCCAACCAGCGAGGATACAATGAGCAGTTCTTC. Translation: CANQRGYNEQFF.

The V and J genes are TRBV6-2 or TRBV6-3 and TRBJ2-7; the match to TRBD2 covers 8 bases. The CDR3 is made up of 16 amino acids. V was clipped by 2 bases and J by 9 bases; unmatched bases: 15. Germline V gives CDR1 MNHEY, CDR2 SVGEGT. The CDR3 reads CASSYGTRGLYDWQYF. CDR3 DNA: TGTGCCAGCAGTTACGGGACTAGGGGCCTTTACGATTGGCAGTACTTC.

V gene TRBV30 combines with J gene TRBJ1-2; a weak D match, TRBD1 (6 bases). V was cut by 0 bases and J by 7 bases, with 15 bases left in between. CDR1 and CDR2 from the germline V gene are GTSNPN and SVGIG (reference sequence). This CDR3 has 14 amino acids. CDR3 in DNA: TGTGCCTGGAGTGTACAAGGGAGGACAGTTGGCTACACCTTC. This sequence encodes CAWSVQGRTVGYTF.

This chain connects TRBV7-9 to TRBJ1-1; D call uncertain. This CDR3 contains 12 residues. V was clipped by 2 bases and J by 11 bases, with 12 bases between them. Germline CDR1 SEHNR, CDR2 FQNEAQ (reference sequence). DNA for the CDR3: TGTGCCAGCAGCTTAATTGGGGTTAGGGCTTTCTTT. It yields the protein CASSLIGVRAFF. The full variable domain, rest sourced from reference TRBV7-9 and TRBJ1-1, is DTGVSQNPRHKITKRGQNVTFRCDPISEHNRLYWYRQTLGQGPEFLTYFQNEAQLEKSRLLSDRFSAERPKGSFSTLEIQRTEQGDSAMYLCASSLIGVRAFFGQGTRLTVV.

The chain links TRBV2 to TRBJ2-3, with 11 bases matching TRBD1. Germline loops: CDR1 SNHLY, CDR2 FYNNEI. The length of the CDR3 is 16 residues. Losses at the gene ends were 4 bases for V and 1 base for J; bases not matched to a gene: 4. This chain's CDR3 is CASSGGTGGRTDTQYF. The CDR3 nucleotides read TGTGCCAGCAGTGGGGGGACAGGGGGTCGCACAGATACGCAGTATTTT.

This clone was found once. The chain employs TRBV3-1 (or the pseudogene TRBV3-2) and TRBJ2-7; D unresolved. Germline V gives CDR1 LGHDT, CDR2 YNNKEL (reference sequence). CDR3 length: 12 amino acids. V gave up 3 bases and J gave up 4 bases, with 7 bases separating them. The CDR3 nucleotides are TGTGCCAGCAGCCAGTCGGGTTACGAGCAGTACTTC. It specifies CASSQSGYEQYF.